This T cell receptor beta chain was sequenced in a study of vaccination and CD4 T cells after COVID-19. Comment on this clonotype: What it recognizes is unknown.

Germline trimming cut 2 bases from V and 5 bases from J; bases unmatched to any gene: 12. Germline loops: CDR1 LNHDA, CDR2 SQIVND (reference sequence). The CDR3 is made up of 18 amino acids. Oncomine TCR Beta short-read sequencing was applied to DNA from cultured CD4+ T cells. Genomic DNA was extracted from cultured CD4+ T cells. TCRdb redid the calling of the PCR reads with MiXCR, one entry per CDR3 protein. The repertoire holds about 19,000 distinct CDR3 sequences, less than 55% seen once, with approximately 10% in the top ten. Sample treatment: approximately 9-day PBMC culture with coronavirus spike peptide pools or control peptides (ViraFEST assay).

Sequenced material: CD4+ T cells from blood, cultured in vitro, taken before SARS-CoV-2 vaccination. This clonotype originated in a human donor who had recovered from COVID-19. The chain carries TRBV19 and TRBJ2-1; 10 nucleotides agree with TRBD2. The chain's CDR3 is CASSISPGAGGSHNEQFF. In DNA form, the CDR3 reads TGTGCCAGTAGTATATCACCGGGAGCGGGAGGGTCACACAATGAGCAGTTCTTC.